This TCR beta chain was sequenced in a study of early T cells in non-severe SARS-CoV-2 infection. Whole-study context: With bulk RNA from unsorted whole blood as input, sequencing yielded unpaired chains.

Points from the study as a whole: Missing private and CD4 specificities, VDJdb matching favored anti-spike CD8 responses.

V lost 3 bases and J 3 bases, leaving 9 bases between the germline ends. Germline CDR1 and CDR2: SGDLS and YYNGEE. The CDR3 consists of 13 residues. Researchers attached unique molecular identifiers to individual cDNA molecules. TCRdb fed the 5' RACE reads into MiXCR, producing one record per CDR3 protein. This table has about 70,000 distinct CDR3 sequences, over 9% appearing once. This clonotype was seen only a few times. Antigen: not known. Sequencing was done on a sample of whole blood. The receptor was derived from an adult who was a healthcare worker with PCR-confirmed SARS-CoV-2 infection or an uninfected control (not recorded which). The chain joins TRBV9 to TRBJ1-2; a possible D gene is TRBD1 (5 bases). This CDR3 reads CASSGIRDYGYTF. CDR3 DNA sequence: TGTGCCAGCAGCGGAATCAGGGACTATGGCTACACCTTC. Looking up the rest from reference TRBV9 and TRBJ1-2 gives the full variable domain: DSGVTQTPKHLITATGQRVTLRCSPRSGDLSVYWYQQSLDQGLQFLIQYYNGEERAKGNILERFSAQQFPDLHSELNLSSLELGDSALYFCASSGIRDYGYTFGSGTRLTVV.